This T cell receptor (beta chain) was obtained from a study of metastatic and nonmetastatic thyroid tumors. This clone was picked up a small number of times. What it recognizes is unknown. The germline gene is not matched at one end of the junction; a read error may be the cause. TCRdb reanalyzed the PCR reads with MiXCR. The sample has around 70,000 clones, around 19% seen once. Study results and limitations: Malignant tumors reportedly showed significantly higher TCR beta diversity than benign nodules in both blood and tumor.

All patients were treatment-naive before thyroid surgery. Germline V CDR1 and CDR2: MNHEY, SMNVEV (reference sequence). The CDR3 is 15 residues long. This receptor was obtained from a female donor with papillary thyroid cancer or a benign thyroid nodule (not recorded which). Some clones in this sample may be carry-over from other donors' samples. The chain couples TRBV27 to TRBJ2-1, with 10 bases matching TRBD2. Sequencing input: blood. In DNA, the CDR3 is TGCACCAGCACCCAAGCGGGAGGGCCTCTGTATGAGCAGTTCTTC. This encodes CTSTQAGGPLYEQFF.